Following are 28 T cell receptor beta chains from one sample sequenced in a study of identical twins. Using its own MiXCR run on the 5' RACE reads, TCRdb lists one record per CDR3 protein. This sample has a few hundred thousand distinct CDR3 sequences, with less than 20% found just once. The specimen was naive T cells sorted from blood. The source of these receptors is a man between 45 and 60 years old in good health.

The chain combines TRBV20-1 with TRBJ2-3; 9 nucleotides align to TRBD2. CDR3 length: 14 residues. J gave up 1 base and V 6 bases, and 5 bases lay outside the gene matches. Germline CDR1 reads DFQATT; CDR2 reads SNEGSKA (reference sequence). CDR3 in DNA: TGCAGTGCCTTTAGCGGGAGAGGCACAGATACGCAGTATTTT. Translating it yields CSAFSGRGTDTQYF.

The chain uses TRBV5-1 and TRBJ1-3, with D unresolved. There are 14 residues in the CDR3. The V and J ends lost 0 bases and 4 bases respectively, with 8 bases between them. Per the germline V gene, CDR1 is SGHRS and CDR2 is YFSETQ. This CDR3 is CASSLDPDGNTIYF. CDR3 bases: TGCGCCAGCAGCTTGGATCCCGACGGAAACACCATATATTTT.

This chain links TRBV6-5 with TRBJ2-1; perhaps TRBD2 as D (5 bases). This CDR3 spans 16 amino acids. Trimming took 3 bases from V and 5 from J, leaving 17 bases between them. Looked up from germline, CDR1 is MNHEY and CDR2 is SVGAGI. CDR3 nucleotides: TGTGCCAGCAGTTATATGGGGATGCGGGCAGACAATGAGCAGTTCTTC. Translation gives CASSYMGMRADNEQFF.

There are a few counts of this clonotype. Written as DNA, the CDR3 is TGTGCCAGCAGCTCTTTTAGCGTGAACGAGCAGTACTTC. It yields the protein CASSSFSVNEQYF. V gene TRBV7-2 combines with J gene TRBJ2-7; perhaps TRBD2 as D (5 bases). The V end lost 4 bases, the J end lost 5 bases, and 12 bases lay between the germline ends. Germline loops: CDR1 SGHTA, CDR2 FQGNSA. This CDR3 contains 13 residues.

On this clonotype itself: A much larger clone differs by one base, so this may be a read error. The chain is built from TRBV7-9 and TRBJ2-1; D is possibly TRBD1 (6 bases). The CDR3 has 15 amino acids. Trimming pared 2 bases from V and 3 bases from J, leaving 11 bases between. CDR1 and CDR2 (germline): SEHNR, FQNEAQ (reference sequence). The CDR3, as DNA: TGTGCCAGCAGCTTACAGACAGGAAACTACAATGAGCAGTTCTTC. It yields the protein CASSLQTGNYNEQFF.

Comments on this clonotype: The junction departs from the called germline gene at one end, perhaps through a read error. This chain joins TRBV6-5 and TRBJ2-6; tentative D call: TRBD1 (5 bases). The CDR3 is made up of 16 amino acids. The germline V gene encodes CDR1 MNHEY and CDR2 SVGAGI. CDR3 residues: CACSYCGAAGANVLTF. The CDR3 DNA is TGTGCCTGCAGTTACTGTGGGGCGGCTGGGGCCAACGTCCTGACTTTC.

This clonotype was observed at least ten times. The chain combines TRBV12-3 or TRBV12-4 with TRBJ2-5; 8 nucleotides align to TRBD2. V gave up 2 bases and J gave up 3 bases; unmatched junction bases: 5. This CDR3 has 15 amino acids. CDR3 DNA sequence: TGTGCCAGCAGTTTACGCGGGGGGTTCAAAGAGACCCAGTACTTC. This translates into CASSLRGGFKETQYF.

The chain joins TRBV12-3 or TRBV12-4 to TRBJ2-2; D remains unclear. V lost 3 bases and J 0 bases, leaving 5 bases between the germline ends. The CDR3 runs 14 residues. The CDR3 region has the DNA TGTGCCAGCAGTTTCTCAGCGAACACCGGGGAGCTGTTTTTT. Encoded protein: CASSFSANTGELFF.

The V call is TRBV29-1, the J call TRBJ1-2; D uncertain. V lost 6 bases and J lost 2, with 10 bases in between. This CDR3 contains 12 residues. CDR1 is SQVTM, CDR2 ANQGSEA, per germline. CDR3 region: CSVEAPNYGYTF. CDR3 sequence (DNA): TGCAGCGTCGAGGCCCCGAACTATGGCTACACCTTC.

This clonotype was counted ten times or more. The CDR3, as DNA: TGCAGTGCTAGGGCCAGCGGGAGAGATACGCAGTATTTT. Translation gives CSARASGRDTQYF. This chain links TRBV20-1 with TRBJ2-3; 8 bases agree with TRBD2. The germline V gene encodes CDR1 DFQATT and CDR2 SNEGSKA (reference sequence). J gave up 5 bases and V 3 bases, and 4 bases lay outside the gene matches. This CDR3 contains 13 residues.

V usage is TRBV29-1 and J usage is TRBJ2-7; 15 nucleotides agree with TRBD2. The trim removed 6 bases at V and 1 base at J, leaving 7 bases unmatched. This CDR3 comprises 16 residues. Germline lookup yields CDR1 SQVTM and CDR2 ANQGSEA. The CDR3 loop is CSVSGTSGRLSYEQYF. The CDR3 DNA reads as TGCAGCGTGAGTGGGACTAGCGGGAGGTTATCCTACGAGCAGTACTTC.

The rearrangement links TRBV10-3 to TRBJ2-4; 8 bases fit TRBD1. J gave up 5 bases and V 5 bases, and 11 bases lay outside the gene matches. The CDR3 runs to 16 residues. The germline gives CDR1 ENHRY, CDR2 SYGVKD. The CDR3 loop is CAISQGQGLLQNIQYF. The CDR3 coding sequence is TGTGCCATCAGTCAAGGACAGGGCCTCTTGCAAAACATTCAGTACTTC.

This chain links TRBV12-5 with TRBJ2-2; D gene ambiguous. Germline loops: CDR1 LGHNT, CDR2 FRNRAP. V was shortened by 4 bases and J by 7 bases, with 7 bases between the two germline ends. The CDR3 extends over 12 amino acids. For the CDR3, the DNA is TGTGCTAGTGGTTCAGGCGACGGGGAGCTGTTTTTT. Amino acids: CASGSGDGELFF.

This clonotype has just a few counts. The CDR3: CASSFFTSGGTSTDTQYF. CDR3 in DNA: TGTGCCAGCAGCTTCTTTACTAGCGGGGGGACTAGCACAGATACGCAGTATTTT. The gene calls are TRBV11-2 and TRBJ2-3, with 12 bases lining up with TRBD2. From germline, CDR1 is SGHAT and CDR2 FQNNGV. CDR3 length equals 18 residues. With 3 bases clipped from V and 0 bases from J, the junction kept 7 bases outside the gene matches.

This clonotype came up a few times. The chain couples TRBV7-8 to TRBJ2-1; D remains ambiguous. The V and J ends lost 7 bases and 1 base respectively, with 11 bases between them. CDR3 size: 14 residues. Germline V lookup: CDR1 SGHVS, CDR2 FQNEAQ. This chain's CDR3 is CASTARRSYNEQFF. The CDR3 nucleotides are TGTGCCAGCACCGCCAGGAGATCCTACAATGAGCAGTTCTTC.

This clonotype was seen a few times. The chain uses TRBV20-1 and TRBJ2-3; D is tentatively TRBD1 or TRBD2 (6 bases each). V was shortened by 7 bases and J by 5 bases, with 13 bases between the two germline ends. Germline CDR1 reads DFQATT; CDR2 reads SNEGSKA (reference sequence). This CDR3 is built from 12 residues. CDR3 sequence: CSVSQGGDTQYF. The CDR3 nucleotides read TGCAGTGTCTCACAGGGAGGAGATACGCAGTATTTT.

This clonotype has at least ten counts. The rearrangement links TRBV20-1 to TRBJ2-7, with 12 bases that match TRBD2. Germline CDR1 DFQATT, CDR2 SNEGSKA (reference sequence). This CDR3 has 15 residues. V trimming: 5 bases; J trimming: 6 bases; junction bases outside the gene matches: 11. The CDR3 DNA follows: TGCAGTGCTCCCCGGACTAGCGGGATATCGGTCGAGCAGTACTTC. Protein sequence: CSAPRTSGISVEQYF.

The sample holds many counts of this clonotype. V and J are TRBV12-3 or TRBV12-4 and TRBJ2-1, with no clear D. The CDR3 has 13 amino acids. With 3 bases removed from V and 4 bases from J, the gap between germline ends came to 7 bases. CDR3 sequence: CASSFESYNEQFF. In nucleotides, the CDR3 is TGTGCCAGCAGTTTTGAAAGTTACAATGAGCAGTTCTTC.

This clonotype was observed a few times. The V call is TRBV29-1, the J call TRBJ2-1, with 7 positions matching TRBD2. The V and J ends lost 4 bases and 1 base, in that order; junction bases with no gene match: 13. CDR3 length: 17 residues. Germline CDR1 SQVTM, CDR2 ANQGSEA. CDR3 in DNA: TGCAGCGTTGCGGCAACCCCTGCGGGAGTTTCCTACAATGAGCAGTTCTTC. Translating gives CSVAATPAGVSYNEQFF.

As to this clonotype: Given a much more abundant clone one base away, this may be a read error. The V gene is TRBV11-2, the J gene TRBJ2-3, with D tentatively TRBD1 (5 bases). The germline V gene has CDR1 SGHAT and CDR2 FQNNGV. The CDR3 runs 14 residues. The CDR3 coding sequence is TGTGCCAGCAGCTTAGCCTGGGGCACAGATGCGCAGTATTTT. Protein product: CASSLAWGTDAQYF.

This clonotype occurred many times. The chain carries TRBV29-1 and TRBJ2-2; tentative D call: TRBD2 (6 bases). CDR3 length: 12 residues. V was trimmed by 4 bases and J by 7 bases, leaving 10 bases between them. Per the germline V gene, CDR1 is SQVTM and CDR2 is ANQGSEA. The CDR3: CSVASEIGELFF. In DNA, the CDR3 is TGCAGCGTTGCTAGCGAGATCGGGGAGCTGTTTTTT.

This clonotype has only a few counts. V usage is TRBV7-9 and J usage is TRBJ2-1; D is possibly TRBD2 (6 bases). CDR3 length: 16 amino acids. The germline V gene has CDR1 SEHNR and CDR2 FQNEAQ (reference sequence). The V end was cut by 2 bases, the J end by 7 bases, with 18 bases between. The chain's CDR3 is CASSLLRVGGENEQFF. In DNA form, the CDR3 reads TGTGCCAGCAGCTTACTTCGGGTGGGCGGGGAGAATGAGCAGTTCTTC.

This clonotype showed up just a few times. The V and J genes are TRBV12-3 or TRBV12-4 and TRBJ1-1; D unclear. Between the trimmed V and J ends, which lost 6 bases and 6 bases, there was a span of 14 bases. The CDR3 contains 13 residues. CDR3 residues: CASSSHGRSEAFF. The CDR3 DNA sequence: TGTGCCAGCAGCTCCCACGGAAGGTCTGAAGCTTTCTTT.

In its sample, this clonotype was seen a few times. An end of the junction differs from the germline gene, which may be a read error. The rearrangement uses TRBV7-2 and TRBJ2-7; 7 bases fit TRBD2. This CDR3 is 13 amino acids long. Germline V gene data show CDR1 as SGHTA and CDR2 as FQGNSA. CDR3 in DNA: TGTGCCAGCAGCTTAGAACTGTCGCTAGCGGAAACGTTC. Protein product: CASSLELSLAETF.

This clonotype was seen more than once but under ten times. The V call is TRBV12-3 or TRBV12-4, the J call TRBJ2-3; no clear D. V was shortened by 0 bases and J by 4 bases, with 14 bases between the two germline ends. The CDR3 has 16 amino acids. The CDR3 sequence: CASSLAVAAVADTQYF. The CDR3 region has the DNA TGTGCCAGCAGTTTAGCCGTCGCAGCCGTTGCAGATACGCAGTATTTT.

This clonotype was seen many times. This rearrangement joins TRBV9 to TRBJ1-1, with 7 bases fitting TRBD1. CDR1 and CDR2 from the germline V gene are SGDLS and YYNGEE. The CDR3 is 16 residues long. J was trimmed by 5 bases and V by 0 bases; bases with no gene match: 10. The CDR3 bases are TGTGCCAGCAGCGTAGACCCGCAGGGGGTGGAAACTGAAGCTTTCTTT. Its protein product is CASSVDPQGVETEAFF.

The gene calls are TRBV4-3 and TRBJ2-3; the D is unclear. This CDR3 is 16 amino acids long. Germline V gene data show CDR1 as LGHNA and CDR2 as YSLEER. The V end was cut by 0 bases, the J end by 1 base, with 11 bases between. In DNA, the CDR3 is TGCGCCAGCAGCCAAGAAAGGTTCCTGCGCACAGATACGCAGTATTTT. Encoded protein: CASSQERFLRTDTQYF.

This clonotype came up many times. CDR3 DNA sequence: TGCAGTGCTAGAGGACTAGCGTCCCCCTACGAGCAGTACTTC. Amino acid sequence: CSARGLASPYEQYF. The chain couples TRBV20-1 to TRBJ2-7; TRBD2 matches 8 bases. The CDR3 loop spans 14 amino acids. The germline V gene has CDR1 DFQATT and CDR2 SNEGSKA (reference sequence). V was clipped by 1 base and J by 2 bases; unmatched bases: 4.